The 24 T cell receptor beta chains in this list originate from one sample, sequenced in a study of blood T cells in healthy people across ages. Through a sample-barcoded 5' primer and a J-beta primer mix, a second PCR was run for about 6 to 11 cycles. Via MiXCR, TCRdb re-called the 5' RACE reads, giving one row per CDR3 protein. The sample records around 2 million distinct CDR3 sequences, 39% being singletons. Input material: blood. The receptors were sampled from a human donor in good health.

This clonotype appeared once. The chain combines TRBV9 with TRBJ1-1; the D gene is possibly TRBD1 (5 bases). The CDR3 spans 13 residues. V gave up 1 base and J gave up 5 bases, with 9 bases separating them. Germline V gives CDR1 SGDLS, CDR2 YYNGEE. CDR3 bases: TGTGCCAGCAGCGTATCAGGGCGAACTGAAGCTTTCTTT. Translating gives CASSVSGRTEAFF.

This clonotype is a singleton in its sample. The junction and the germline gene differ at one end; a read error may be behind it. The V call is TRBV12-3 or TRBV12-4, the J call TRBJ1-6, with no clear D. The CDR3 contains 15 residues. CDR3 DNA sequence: TGTGCCAGCAGTTTTGGGCAGACCTATAATCCACCCCTCCACTTT. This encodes CASSFGQTYNPPLHF.

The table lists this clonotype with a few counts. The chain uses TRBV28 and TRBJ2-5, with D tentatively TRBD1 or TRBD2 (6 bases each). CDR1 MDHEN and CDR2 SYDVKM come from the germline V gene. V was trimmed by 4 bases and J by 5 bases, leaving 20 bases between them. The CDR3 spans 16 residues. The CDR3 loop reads CASSSPTSGGLETQYF. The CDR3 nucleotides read TGTGCCAGCAGTTCCCCGACTAGTGGGGGGCTGGAGACCCAGTACTTC.

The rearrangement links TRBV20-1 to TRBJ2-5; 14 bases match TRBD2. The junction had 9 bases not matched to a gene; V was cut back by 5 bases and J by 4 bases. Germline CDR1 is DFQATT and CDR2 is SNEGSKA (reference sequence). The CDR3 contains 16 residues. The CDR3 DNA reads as TGCAGTGCTTTGCGACTAGCGGGGGGGCATATAGAGACCCAGTACTTC. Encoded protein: CSALRLAGGHIETQYF.

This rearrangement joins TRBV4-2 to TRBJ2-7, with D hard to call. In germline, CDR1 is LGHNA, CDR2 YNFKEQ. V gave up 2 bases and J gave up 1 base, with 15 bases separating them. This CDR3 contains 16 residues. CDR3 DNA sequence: TGTGCCAGCAGCCAACATGCCAGTTCGACATCCTACGAGCAGTACTTC. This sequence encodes CASSQHASSTSYEQYF.

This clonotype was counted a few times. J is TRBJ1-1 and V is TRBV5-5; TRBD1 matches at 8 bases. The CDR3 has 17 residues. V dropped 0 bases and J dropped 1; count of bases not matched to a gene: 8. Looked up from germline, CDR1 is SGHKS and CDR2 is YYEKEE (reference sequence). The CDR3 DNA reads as TGTGCCAGCAGCTTGGCAGGGGGCACCCCTCGGAACACTGAAGCTTTCTTT. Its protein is CASSLAGGTPRNTEAFF.

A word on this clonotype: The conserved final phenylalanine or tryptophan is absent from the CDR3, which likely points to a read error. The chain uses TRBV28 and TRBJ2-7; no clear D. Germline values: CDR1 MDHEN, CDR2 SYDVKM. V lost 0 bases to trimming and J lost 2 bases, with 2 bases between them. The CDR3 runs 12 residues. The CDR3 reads CASSLWAYEQYL. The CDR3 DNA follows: TGTGCCAGCAGTTTATGGGCCTACGAGCAGTACCTC.

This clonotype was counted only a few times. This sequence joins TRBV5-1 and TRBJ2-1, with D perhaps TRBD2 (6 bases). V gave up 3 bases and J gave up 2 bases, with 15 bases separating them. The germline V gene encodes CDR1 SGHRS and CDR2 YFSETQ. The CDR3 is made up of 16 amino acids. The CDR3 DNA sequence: TGCGCCAGCAGCTCCCGGGCGGGGAAACCCTACAATGAGCAGTTCTTC. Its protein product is CASSSRAGKPYNEQFF.

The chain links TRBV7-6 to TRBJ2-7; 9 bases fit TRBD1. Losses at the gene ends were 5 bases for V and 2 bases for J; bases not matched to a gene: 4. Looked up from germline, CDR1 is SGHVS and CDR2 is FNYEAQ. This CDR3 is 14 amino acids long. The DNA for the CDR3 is TGTGCCAGCAGCACCGACAGGGGGGCCTACGAGCAGTACTTC. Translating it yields CASSTDRGAYEQYF.

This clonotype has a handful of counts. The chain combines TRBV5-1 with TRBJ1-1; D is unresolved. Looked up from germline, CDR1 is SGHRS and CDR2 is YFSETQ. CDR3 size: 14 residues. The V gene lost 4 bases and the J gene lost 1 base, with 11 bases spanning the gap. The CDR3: CASSGGRSNTEAFF. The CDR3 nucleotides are TGCGCCAGCAGCGGAGGGAGGTCGAACACTGAAGCTTTCTTT.

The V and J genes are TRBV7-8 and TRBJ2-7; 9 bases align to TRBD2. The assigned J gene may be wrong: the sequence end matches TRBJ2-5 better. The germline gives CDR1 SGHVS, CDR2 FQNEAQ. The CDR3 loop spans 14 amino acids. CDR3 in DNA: TGTGCCAGCAGCCCCCATCGTAGCGGGGGGACCCAGTACTTC. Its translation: CASSPHRSGGTQYF.

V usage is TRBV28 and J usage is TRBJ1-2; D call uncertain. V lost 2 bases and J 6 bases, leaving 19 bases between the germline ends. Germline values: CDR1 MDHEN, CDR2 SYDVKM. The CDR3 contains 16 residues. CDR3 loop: CASSLRPGGVLDGYTF. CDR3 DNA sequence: TGTGCCAGCAGTTTAAGACCGGGCGGGGTCCTTGATGGCTACACCTTC.

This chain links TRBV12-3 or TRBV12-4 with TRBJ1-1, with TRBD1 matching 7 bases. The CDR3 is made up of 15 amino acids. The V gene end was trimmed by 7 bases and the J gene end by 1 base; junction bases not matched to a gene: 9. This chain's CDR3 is CASTYSQGGNTEAFF. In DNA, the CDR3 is TGTGCCAGCACCTATAGTCAGGGGGGGAACACTGAAGCTTTCTTT.

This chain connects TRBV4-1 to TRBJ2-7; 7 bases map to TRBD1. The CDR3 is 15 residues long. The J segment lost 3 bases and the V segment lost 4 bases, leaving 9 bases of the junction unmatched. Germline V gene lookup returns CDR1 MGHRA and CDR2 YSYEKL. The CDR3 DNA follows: TGCGCCAGCAGCCTCCTCGGGACAGTAGACTACGAGCAGTACTTC. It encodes CASSLLGTVDYEQYF.

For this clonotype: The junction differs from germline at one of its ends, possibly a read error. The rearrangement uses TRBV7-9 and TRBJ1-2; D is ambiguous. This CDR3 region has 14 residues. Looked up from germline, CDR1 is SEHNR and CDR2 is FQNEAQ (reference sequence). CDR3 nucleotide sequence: TGTGCCAGCAACTTAGATTGGGATAACTATGGCTACACCTTC. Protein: CASNLDWDNYGYTF.

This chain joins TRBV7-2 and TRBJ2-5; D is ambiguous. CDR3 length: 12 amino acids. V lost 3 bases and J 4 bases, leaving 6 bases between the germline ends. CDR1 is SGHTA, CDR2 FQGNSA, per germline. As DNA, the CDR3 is TGTGCCAGCAGCTTGAGTATAGAGACCCAGTACTTC. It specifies CASSLSIETQYF.

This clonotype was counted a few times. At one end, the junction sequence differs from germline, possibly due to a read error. The CDR3 here is CSVEGESSYEQYF. The CDR3, as DNA: TGCAGCGTCGAAGGAGAGAGCTCCTACGAGCAGTACTTC. The V gene is TRBV29-1, the J gene TRBJ2-7; D uncertain. Germline assignment: CDR1 SQVTM and CDR2 ANQGSEA. The CDR3 has 13 amino acids.

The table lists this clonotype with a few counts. The DNA for the CDR3 is TGCAGTGCTAGACCAGATCGGACAGGGATACTTTTGAACACTGAAGCTTTCTTT. Its protein product is CSARPDRTGILLNTEAFF. The chain employs TRBV20-1 and TRBJ1-1; 8 nucleotides align to TRBD1. The CDR3 is made up of 18 amino acids. Germline CDR1 and CDR2: DFQATT and SNEGSKA (reference sequence). The J segment lost 0 bases and the V segment lost 2 bases, leaving 14 bases of the junction unmatched.

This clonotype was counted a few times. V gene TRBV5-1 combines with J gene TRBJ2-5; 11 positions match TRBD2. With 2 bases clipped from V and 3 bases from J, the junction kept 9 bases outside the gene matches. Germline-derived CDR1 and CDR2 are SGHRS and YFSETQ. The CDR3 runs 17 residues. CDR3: CASSLLNLAGGEETQYF. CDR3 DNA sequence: TGCGCCAGCAGCTTACTAAACCTAGCGGGGGGCGAAGAGACCCAGTACTTC.

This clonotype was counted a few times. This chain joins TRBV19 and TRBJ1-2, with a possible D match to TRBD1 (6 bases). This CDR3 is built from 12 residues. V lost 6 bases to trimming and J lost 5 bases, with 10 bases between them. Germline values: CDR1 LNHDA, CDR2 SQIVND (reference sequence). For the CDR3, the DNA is TGTGCCAGTAGAACGACAGGATATGGCTACACCTTC. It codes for CASRTTGYGYTF.

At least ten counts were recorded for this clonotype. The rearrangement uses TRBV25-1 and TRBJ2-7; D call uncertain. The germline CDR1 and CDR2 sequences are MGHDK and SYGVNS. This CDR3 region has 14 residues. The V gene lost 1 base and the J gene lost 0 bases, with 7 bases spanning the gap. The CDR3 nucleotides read TGTGCCAGCAGTGAATCGAGGAGCTCCTACGAGCAGTACTTC. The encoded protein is CASSESRSSYEQYF.

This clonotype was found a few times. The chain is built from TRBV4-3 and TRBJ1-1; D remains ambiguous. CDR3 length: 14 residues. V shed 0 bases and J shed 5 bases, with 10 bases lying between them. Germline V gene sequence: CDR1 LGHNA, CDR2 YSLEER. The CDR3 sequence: CASSQDMGMTEAFF. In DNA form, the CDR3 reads TGCGCCAGCAGCCAAGACATGGGGATGACTGAAGCTTTCTTT.

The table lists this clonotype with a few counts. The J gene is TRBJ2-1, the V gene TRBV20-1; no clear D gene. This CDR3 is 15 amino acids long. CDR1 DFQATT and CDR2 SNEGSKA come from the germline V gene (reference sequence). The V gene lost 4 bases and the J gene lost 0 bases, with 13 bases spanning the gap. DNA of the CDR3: TGCAGTGCTATCTTTCAGCACATCTCCTACAATGAGCAGTTCTTC. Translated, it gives CSAIFQHISYNEQFF.

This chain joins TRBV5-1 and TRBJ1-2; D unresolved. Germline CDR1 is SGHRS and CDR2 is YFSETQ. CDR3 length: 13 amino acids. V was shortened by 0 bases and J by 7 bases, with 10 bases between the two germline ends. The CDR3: CASSLERQTGYTF. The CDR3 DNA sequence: TGCGCCAGCAGCTTGGAACGGCAGACTGGCTACACCTTC.